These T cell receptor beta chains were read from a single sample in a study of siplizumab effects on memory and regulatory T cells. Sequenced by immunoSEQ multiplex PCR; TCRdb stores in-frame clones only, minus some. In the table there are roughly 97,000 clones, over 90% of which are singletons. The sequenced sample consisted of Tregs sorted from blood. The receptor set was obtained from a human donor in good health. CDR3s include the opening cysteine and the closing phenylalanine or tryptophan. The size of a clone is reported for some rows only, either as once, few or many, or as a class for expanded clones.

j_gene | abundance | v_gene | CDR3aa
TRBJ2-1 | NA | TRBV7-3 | CASSPSGGQQFF
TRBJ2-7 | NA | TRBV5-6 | CASSKDGTGTYEQYF
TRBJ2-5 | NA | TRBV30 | CAWSVTGMEETQYF
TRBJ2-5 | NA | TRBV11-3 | CASSRGAQETQYF
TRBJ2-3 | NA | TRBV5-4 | CASWGHSTDTQYF
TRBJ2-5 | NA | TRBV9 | CASSVGGGWETQYF
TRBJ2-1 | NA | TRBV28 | CASSLENEQFF
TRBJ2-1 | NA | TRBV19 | CASRSSYNEQFF
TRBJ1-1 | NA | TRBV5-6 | CASSWGATEAFF
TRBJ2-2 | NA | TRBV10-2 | CASRDSGTTGELFF
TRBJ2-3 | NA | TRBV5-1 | CASSLSGGYTDTQYF
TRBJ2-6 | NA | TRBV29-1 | CSVGSGANVLTF
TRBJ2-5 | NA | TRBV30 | CAWSFKDSGTLRGTQYF
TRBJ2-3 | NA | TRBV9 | CASSVASTDTQYF
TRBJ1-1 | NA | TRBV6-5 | CASSYLGTGVTEAFF
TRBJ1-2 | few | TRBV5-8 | CASSWEGENYGYTF
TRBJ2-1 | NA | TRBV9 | CASSVERLAGVDEQFF
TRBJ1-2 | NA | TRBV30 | CALGGGAGYGYTF
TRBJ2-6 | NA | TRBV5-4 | CASFAGSSGANVLTF
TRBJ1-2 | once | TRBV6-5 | CASRSAGRGYTF
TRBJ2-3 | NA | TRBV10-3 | CAISDLAISTDTQYF
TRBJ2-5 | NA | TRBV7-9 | CASSLPWRETQYF
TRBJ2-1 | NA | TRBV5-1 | CASRRQGTYNEQFF
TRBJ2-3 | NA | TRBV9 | CASSSYLGTQYF
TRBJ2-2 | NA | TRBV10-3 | CAISVLGANTGELFF
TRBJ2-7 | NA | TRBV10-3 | CAISDGRGAYEQYF
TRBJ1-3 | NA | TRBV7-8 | CAGRTEDRDSGNTIYF
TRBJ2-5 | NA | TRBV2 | CASSPPSVQETQYF
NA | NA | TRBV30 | CAWSDPGQGYEQYF
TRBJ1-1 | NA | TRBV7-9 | CASSLAGNTEAFF
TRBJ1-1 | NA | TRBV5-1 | CASSFIVGPGMNTEAFF
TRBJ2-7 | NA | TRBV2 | CASSAGGLAGPYEQYF
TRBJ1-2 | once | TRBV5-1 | CASSLGRDLYGYTF
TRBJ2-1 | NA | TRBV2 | CASRQGGGDEQFF
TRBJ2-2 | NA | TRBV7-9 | CAPGTQNTGELFF
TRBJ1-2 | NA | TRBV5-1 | CASSLSENYDGYTF
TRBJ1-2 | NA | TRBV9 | CASSVGRGYGYTF
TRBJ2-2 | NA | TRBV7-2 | CASSLVGREGLYTGELFF
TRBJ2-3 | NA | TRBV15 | CATSRVGTSTDTQYF
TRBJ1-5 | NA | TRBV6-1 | CASSEQRGQPQHF
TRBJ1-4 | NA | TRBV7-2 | CASSFGTYEKLFF
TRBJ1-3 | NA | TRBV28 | CASSYSGTALGNTIYF
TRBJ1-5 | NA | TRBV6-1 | CASSEGGGWNQPQHF
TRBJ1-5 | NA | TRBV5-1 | CASSLDRGGQPQHF
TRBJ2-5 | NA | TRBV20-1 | CSARRETQYF
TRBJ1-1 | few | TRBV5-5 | CASSLVGTRNTEAFF
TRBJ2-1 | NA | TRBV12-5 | CASGFGTGGSNEQFF
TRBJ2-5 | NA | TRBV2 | CASGLAGETQYF
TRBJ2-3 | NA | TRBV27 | CASSLNDPRGGGTNTQYF
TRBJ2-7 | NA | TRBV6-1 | CASKKGVYEQYF
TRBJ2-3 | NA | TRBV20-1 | CSAPSGDTQYF
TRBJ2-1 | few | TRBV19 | CASSGGQGVSYNEQFF
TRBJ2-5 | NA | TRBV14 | CASSQGLARETQYF
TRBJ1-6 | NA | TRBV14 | CASSLILWTPLHF